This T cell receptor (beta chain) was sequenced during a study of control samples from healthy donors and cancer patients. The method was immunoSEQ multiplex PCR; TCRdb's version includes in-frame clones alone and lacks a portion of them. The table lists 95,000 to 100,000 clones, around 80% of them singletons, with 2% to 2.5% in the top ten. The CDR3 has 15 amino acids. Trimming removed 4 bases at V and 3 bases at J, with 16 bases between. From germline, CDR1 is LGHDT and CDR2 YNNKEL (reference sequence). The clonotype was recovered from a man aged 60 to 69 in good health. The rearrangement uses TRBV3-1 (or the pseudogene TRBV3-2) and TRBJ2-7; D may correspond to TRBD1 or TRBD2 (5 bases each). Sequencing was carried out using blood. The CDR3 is CASSRSGGDLYEQYF. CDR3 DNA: TGTGCCAGCAGCCGGTCTGGGGGTGACCTCTACGAGCAGTACTTC.